This is a list of T cell receptor beta chains from one sample in a study of blood T cell repertoires in COVID-19. Data came from immunoSEQ multiplex PCR; TCRdb stores just in-frame clones and leaves some out. The profile shows just under 65,000 clones, approximately 83% of them singletons. Sequencing was done on a sample of peripheral blood. All receptors come from a man between 35 and 55 years old with acute or convalescent COVID-19. The CDR3 runs from the conserved cysteine through the conserved F or W. The D gene is left open where the match is weak. For some rows the clone size is stated as once, few or many, or as a class when expanded; others skip it.

clone size,V gene,J gene,D gene,CDR3 DNA,CDR3 protein
few,TRBV6-2/TRBV6-3,TRBJ2-2,TRBD2,TGTGCCAGCAGTGCAAGCGGGGGGGCCTCCACCGGGGAGCTGTTTTTT,CASSASGGASTGELFF
once,TRBV11-3,TRBJ1-3,TRBD1,TGTGCCAGCAGTGACAGGGGGCGACCCTCTGGAAACACCATATATTTT,CASSDRGRPSGNTIYF
few,TRBV19,TRBJ2-7,TRBD1,TGTGCCAGTAGTAGAATGAGACAGGGTGCATACGAGCAGTACTTC,CASSRMRQGAYEQYF
-,TRBV6-5,TRBJ1-2,-,TGTGCCAGCAACAGGGACGGGGCCTACACCTTC,CASNRDGAYTF
few,TRBV19,TRBJ1-1,TRBD1,TGTGCCAGTAGCACCCGACAGGGGAAGAACACTGAAGCTTTCTTT,CASSTRQGKNTEAFF
-,TRBV12-3/TRBV12-4,TRBJ2-2,-,TGTGCCAGCAGGCTCGTAGACACCGGGGAGCTGTTTTTT,CASRLVDTGELFF
few,TRBV21-1,TRBJ2-5,-,TGTGCCAGCAGCAAGTCCAGGACTAGCGGGGGGCCCTTAATTCAAGAGACCCAGTACTTC,CASSKSRTSGGPLIQETQYF
few,TRBV5-5,TRBJ1-1,TRBD1,TGTGCCAGCAGCTTGGCGGGACAGGGGTACACTGAAGCTTTCTTT,CASSLAGQGYTEAFF
-,TRBV9,TRBJ2-3,-,TGTGCCAGCAGCGCCCAGAAGTCCACAGATACGCAGTATTTT,CASSAQKSTDTQYF
-,TRBV30,TRBJ1-2,-,TGTGCCTGGAGTGTATCGGGGGGCGGCTACACCTTC,CAWSVSGGGYTF
-,TRBV18,TRBJ1-3,TRBD1,TGTGCCAGCTCGGAGGGGGCGCAAGGTGGAAACACCATATATTTT,CASSEGAQGGNTIYF
-,TRBV9,TRBJ2-1,TRBD2,TGTGCCAGCAGCGTGGACGGGACTAGCTACAATGAGCAGTTCTTC,CASSVDGTSYNEQFF
-,TRBV6-5,TRBJ1-5,-,TGTGCCAGCAGTAGACAGTATAGCAATCAGCCCCAGCATTTT,CASSRQYSNQPQHF
-,TRBV5-5,TRBJ2-1,TRBD1,TGTGCCAGCAGCTTGGTAGGGGGCTTTTTGCAGTTCTTC,CASSLVGGFLQFF
-,TRBV6-5,TRBJ2-1,TRBD1,TGTGCCAGCCAAACAGGGGGTGCCTACAATGAGCAGTTCTTC,CASQTGGAYNEQFF
-,TRBV19,TRBJ1-3,TRBD1,TGTGCCAGTAGTGCGGGGGACAGGGTCTCTGGAAACACCATATATTTT,CASSAGDRVSGNTIYF
-,TRBV9,TRBJ2-7,-,TGTGCCAGCAGCCCATGGACGGCGGGCGATGAGCAGTACTTC,CASSPWTAGDEQYF
-,TRBV2,TRBJ2-5,TRBD2,TGTGCCAGCATTACCGGGGGGGCCCGGGAGACCCAGTACTTC,CASITGGARETQYF
-,TRBV5-4,TRBJ2-7,TRBD1,TGTGCCAGCAGCTCTCCGGGACAGTCTTCCTACGAGCAGTACTTC,CASSSPGQSSYEQYF
-,TRBV19,TRBJ2-5,TRBD2,TGTGCCAGTACCCTCCGAGGGACTAGCGGGGAGACCCAGTACTTC,CASTLRGTSGETQYF
few,TRBV11-3,TRBJ2-1,TRBD2,TGTGCCAGCAGCCTCATAATAGCGGGAGGATCCTACAATGAGCAGTTCTTC,CASSLIIAGGSYNEQFF
-,TRBV5-1,TRBJ2-2,TRBD1,TGCGCCAGCAGCTCGACCGGGACAGGGTCCACCGGGGAGCTGTTTTTT,CASSSTGTGSTGELFF
-,TRBV5-4,TRBJ2-2,TRBD1,TGTGCCAGCAGAAGTAGGGGACAGGCTCTCGCGAACACCGGGGAGCTGTTTTTT,CASRSRGQALANTGELFF
-,TRBV18,TRBJ1-4,-,TGTGCCAGCTCACCAGGGTCCCTACAGGGAACTAATGAAAAACTGTTTTTT,CASSPGSLQGTNEKLFF
-,TRBV6-5,TRBJ2-1,TRBD1,TGTGCCAGCACCGGCCCGGACAGGCGACAGTTCTTC,CASTGPDRRQFF
-,TRBV4-1,TRBJ2-6,TRBD1,TGCGCCAGCAGCCAAGTTCGGGACAGGGGGCGAGAGCGAAGCTCTGGGGCCAACGTCCTGACTTTC,CASSQVRDRGRERSSGANVLTF
-,TRBV27,TRBJ1-1,-,TGTGCCAGCACCCCAACAAGCGGTAACACTGAAGCTTTCTTT,CASTPTSGNTEAFF
-,TRBV5-1,TRBJ1-2,-,TGCGCCAGCAGCCCTAACGGTCGTAACTATGGCTACACCTTC,CASSPNGRNYGYTF
-,TRBV12-5,TRBJ1-6,-,TGTGCTAGTGGTCCGTCGACGGGACTTTATAATTCACCCCTCCACTTT,CASGPSTGLYNSPLHF
-,TRBV14,TRBJ1-1,-,TGTGCCAGCAGCCAAGGGCTCGGACAGCCTGAAGCTTTCTTT,CASSQGLGQPEAFF